What follows describes a single TCR beta chain. Its antigen is still unknown. The CDR3 covers 14 residues. Germline V gene sequence: CDR1 GTSNPN, CDR2 SVGIG (reference sequence). The V and J ends lost 0 bases and 4 bases respectively, with 12 bases between them. The treatment here: approximately nine-day PBMC culture with coronavirus spike peptide pools or control peptides (ViraFEST assay). After expanding antigen-specific T cells with peptide pools, ViraFEST sequenced their TCRs. An Oncomine TCR Beta short-read assay was used to sequence the DNA from cultured CD4+ T cells. TCRdb re-called the PCR reads with MiXCR, one entry per CDR3 protein. The data hold 13,000 to 15,000 distinct CDR3 sequences, with around 53% observed a single time. The data originate from a study of vaccination and CD4 T cells after COVID-19.

The clonotype originates from a human donor who had recovered from COVID-19. V gene TRBV30 combines with J gene TRBJ1-1; a weak D match, TRBD1 (5 bases). Sequenced sample: CD4+ T cells from blood, cultured in vitro. The CDR3 DNA is TGTGCCTGGAGTGTACAGGTGTTTGGCACTGAAGCTTTCTTT. Protein: CAWSVQVFGTEAFF.